The clone carrying this T cell receptor beta chain showed up just a few times. This sample is part of a study of shared clonotypes between healthy human individuals. This CDR3 is 16 amino acids long. Germline V gene sequence: CDR1 SGHTA, CDR2 FQGNSA. With 8 bases clipped from V and 4 bases from J, the junction kept 12 bases outside the gene matches. Sequencing was at deep level. Only in-frame clones appear in the TCRdb table, and some are missing; sequencing was by immunoSEQ multiplex PCR. The repertoire includes approximately 720,000 clones, 72% of them detected once, and approximately 1.8% sits in the top ten.

The rearrangement joins TRBV7-2 to TRBJ2-2; TRBD2 aligns across 8 bases. The clonotype comes from a woman aged 25-40 years in good health. The sample consisted of memory CD4+ T cells sorted from blood. Subset specified: CD45RA-negative fraction. The CDR3 reads CASPSGGLASTGELFF. DNA of the CDR3: TGTGCCAGCCCCAGCGGCGGACTAGCCTCCACCGGGGAGCTGTTTTTT.